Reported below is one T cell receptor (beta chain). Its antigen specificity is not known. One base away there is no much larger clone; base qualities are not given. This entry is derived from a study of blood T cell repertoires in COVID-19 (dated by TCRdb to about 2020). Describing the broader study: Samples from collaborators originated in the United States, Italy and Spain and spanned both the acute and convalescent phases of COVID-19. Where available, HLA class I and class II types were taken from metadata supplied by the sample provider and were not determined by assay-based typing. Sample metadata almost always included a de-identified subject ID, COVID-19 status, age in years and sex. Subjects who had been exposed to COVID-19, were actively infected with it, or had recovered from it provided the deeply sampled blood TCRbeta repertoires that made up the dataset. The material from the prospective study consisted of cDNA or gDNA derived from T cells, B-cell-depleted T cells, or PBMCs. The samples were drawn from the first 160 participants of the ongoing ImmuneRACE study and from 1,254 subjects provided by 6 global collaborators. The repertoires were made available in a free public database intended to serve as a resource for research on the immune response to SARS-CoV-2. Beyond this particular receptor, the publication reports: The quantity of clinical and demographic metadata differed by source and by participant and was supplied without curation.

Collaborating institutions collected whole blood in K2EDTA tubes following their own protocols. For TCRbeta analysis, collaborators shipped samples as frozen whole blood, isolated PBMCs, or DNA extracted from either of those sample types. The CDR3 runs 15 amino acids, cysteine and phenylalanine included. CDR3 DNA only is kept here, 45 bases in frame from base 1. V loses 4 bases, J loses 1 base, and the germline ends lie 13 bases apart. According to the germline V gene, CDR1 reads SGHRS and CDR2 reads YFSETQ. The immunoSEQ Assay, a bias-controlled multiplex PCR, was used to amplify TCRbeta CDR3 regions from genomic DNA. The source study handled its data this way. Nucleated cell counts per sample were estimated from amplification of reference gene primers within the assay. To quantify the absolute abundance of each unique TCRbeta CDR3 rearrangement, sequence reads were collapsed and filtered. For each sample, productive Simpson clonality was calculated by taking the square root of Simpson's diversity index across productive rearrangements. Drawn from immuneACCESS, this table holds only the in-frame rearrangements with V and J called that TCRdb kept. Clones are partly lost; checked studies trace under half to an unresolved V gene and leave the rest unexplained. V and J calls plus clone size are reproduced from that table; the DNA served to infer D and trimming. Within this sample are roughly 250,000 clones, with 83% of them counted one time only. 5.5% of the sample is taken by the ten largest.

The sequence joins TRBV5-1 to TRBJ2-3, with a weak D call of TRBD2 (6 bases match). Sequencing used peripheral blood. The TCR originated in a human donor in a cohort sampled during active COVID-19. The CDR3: CASSPRGLRTDTQYF. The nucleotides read TGCGCCAGCAGCCCCCGGGGACTGCGCACAGATACGCAGTATTTT.